This T cell receptor beta chain emerged from a study of graft-versus-host responses after intestinal transplantation (TCRdb year 2021). The study in broad terms: The transplants that recipients received were multivisceral, liver-intestinal, or isolated intestinal. Rather than going through the commercial service, samples from a few later patients were sequenced in-house on an Illumina MiSeq and processed with MiXCR. The cohort enrolled 24 intestinal transplant recipients, one of whom was a retransplant, and a few patients without pretransplant specimens were excluded. After intestinal transplantation, graft-versus-host and host-versus-graft alloreactive T cell clones in the graft, circulation and bone marrow were tracked using bulk TCR-beta CDR3 sequencing. All recipients received anti-thymocyte globulin induction followed by maintenance tacrolimus and steroids for 3 to 4 years. Donor T cell macrochimerism was defined as a peak of at least 4% donor T cells among recipient peripheral blood mononuclear cells. Alloreactive clones were identified by sequencing pre-transplant mixed lymphocyte reaction products and comparing them with unstimulated pre-transplant donor and recipient T cells. On the study overall, not on this receptor specifically: The relatively low number and heterogeneity of intestinal transplant patients limited the conclusions. High GvH to HvG T cell clonal ratios were observed in the allografts of patients with donor T cell macrochimerism. GvH clones were detected in recipient bone marrow, and some of these GvH clones were observed earlier in ileal mucosa or blood, consistent with an intestinal mucosal origin. Early after transplant, peak levels of circulating GvH clones were found to be associated with declines in HvG clones.

Measured from the cysteine to the phenylalanine, the CDR3 is 14 residues long. Of all the DNA, just the CDR3 is kept, 42 bases in frame from base 1. V is cut back by 8 bases and J by 5 bases, with 10 bases in the junction unmatched. Via the germline V gene (reference sequence), CDR1 is MNHEY and CDR2 SMNVEV. Library preparation used the immunoSEQ multiplex PCR assay. For most patients, genomic DNA was isolated with the Qiagen DNeasy Blood and Tissue Kit and shipped frozen to Adaptive Biotechnologies for TCR sequencing. High-throughput TCR-beta CDR3 sequencing of genomic DNA from most patients was performed by Adaptive Biotechnologies. The authors' analysis ran thus. Adaptive's ImmunoSEQ software supplied the TCR sequencing data for about 18 patients, while MiXCR and VDJtools were used to process a few other patients. To correct CD4 versus CD8 sorting errors, any sequence found in both subsets at a frequency ratio below 5:1 was removed. Because the origin of CDR3 nucleotide sequences shared between donor and recipient could not be assigned, those sequences were removed. To be classed as alloreactive, a clone needed at least 2-fold expansion over unstimulated cells and a minimum CFSE-low frequency of 0.002% (template counts) or 0.001% (read counts). Mappable clones were those detected in sequenced pre-transplant spleen, lymph node, or MLR CFSE-low populations of the donor or recipient. The cumulative frequency of alloreactive clones was calculated as a percentage of all sequences, weighted by copy number. As stored in TCRdb, this immuneACCESS dataset retains in-frame rearrangements with V and J assigned. A fraction of the clones does not appear; measured against another copy, unresolved V genes explain less than half of the discrepancy, and the remainder lacks a known reason. The D gene and trimming were derived from the DNA, and the V and J assignments and clone size from that table. This sample has about 110,000 clones in its table, and about 93% of those were observed once. Less than 0.55% of the sample comes from the top ten.

In the paper's terms, the time point label means: cells obtained before transplantation from donor or recipient. CD3+CD4+ and CD3+CD8+ populations were FACS-sorted from unstimulated pre-transplant donor and recipient cells taken from spleen or lymph nodes. Points on this clone: The antigen this receptor binds is unknown. No much larger clone is present one base from it, and per-base qualities are unavailable.

The chain employs TRBV27 and TRBJ1-2; TRBD1 matches 8 bases in the middle. Specimen: unstimulated CD8+ T cells sorted from spleen or lymph node cells, collected before intestinal transplant. This TCR was sampled from a human donor who received an intestinal transplant. The DNA sequence is as follows: TGTGCCAGCGCTAGGACAGGGAAGGATTATGGCTACACCTTC. Its coded protein is CASARTGKDYGYTF.